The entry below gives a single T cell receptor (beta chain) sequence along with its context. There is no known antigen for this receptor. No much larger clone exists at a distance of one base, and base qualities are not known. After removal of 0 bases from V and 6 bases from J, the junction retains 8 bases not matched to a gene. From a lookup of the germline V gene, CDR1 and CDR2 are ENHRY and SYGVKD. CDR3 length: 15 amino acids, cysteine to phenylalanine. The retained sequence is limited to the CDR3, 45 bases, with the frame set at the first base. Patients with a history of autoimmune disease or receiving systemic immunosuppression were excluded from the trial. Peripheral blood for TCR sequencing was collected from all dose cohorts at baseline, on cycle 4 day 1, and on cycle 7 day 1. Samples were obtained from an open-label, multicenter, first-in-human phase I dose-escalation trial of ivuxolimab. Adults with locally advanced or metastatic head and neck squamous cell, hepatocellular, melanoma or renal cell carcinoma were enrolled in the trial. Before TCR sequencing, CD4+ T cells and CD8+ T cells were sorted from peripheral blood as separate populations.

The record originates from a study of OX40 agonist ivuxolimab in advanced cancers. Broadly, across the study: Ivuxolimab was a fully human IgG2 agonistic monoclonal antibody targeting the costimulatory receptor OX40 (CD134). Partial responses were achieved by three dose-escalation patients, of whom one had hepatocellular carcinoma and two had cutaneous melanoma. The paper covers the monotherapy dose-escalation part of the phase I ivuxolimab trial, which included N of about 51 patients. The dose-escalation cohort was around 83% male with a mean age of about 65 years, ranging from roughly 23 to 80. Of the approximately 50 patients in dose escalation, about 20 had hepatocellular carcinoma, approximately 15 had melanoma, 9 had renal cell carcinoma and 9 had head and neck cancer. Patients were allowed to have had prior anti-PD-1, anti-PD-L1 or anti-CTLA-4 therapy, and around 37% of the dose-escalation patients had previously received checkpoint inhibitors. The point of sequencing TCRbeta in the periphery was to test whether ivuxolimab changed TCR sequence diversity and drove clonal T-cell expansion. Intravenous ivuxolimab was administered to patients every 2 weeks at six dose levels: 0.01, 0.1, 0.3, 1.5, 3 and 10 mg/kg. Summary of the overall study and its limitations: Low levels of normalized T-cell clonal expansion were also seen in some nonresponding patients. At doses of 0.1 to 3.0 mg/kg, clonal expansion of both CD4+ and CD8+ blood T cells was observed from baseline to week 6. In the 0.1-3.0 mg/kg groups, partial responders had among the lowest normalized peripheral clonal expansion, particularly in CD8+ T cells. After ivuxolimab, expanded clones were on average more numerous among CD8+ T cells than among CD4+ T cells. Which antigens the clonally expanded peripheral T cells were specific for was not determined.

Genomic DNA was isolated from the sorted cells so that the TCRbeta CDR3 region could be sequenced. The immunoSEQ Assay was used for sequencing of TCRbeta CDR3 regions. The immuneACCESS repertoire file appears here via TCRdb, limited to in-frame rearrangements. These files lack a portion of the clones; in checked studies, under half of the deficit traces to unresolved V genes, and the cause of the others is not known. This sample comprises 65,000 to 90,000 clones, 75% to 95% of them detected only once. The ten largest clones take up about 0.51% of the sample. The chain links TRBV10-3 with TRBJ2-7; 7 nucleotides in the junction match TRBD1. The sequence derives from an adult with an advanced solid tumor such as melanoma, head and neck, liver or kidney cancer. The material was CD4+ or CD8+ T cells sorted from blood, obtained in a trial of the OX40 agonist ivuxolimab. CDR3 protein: CAISESERGRGEQYF. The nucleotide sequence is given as TGTGCCATCAGTGAGTCGGAAAGGGGGCGAGGCGAGCAGTACTTC.